What follows are 27 T cell receptor beta chains derived from one specimen sequenced in a study of CXCR3-negative and CXCR3-positive naive CD8 T cells. For these TCRs, the target antigens are not known. 5' RACE with UMI labels generated the TRB cDNA libraries. From the 5' RACE reads, TCRdb lists one entry per CDR3 protein and no DNA. This sample lists some 140,000 distinct CDR3 sequences; its ten largest clones have 0.45% to 0.55%. Notes on the study in general: More hydrophobic TRB CDR3s were found in CXCR3-positive naive cells than in CXCR3-negative naive cells.

What was sequenced was naive CXCR3+ CD8+ T cells from blood. Subset indicated: CD45RO-CCR7+CD27+CD95- naive CD8+ T cells expressing CXCR3 (TNR3+). These receptors were obtained from a human donor in good health. Some clones in this sample may be carry-over from other donors' samples.

The V and J genes are TRBV7-6 and TRBJ2-2; TCRdb proposes TRBD1, but this gene call is untestable without DNA. Germline assignment: CDR1 SGHVS and CDR2 FNYEAQ. The CDR3 is 15 residues long. CDR3 sequence: CASSLSGANTGELFF.

The rearrangement joins TRBV28 to TRBJ2-4; absent DNA, TCRdb's TRBD2 call cannot be checked. There are 15 residues in the CDR3. Per the germline V gene, CDR1 is MDHEN and CDR2 is SYDVKM. This chain's CDR3 is CASSFSFLGLDIQYF.

This rearrangement joins TRBV7-2 to TRBJ2-7; there is no DNA to check the TCRdb D call of TRBD1. This CDR3 contains 14 residues. Per germline, CDR1 SGHTA and CDR2 FQGNSA. This CDR3 reads CASSPRTSSYEQYF.

The chain is built from TRBV4-2 and TRBJ1-1; TCRdb returns TRBD1, unconfirmable since there is no DNA. Germline lookup yields CDR1 LGHNA and CDR2 YNFKEQ. This CDR3 is 15 amino acids long. This chain's CDR3 is CASSQPEQGGTEAFF.

The chain combines TRBV28 with TRBJ2-7. The germline gives CDR1 MDHEN, CDR2 SYDVKM. CDR3 size: 13 residues. The CDR3 protein is CASNPSRNHEQYF.

The chain employs TRBV7-9 and TRBJ1-1. The length of the CDR3 is 17 residues. Germline V gene sequence: CDR1 SEHNR, CDR2 FQNEAQ (reference sequence). CDR3: CASSLFSGGHTDTEAFF.

The rearrangement uses TRBV7-2 and TRBJ2-1. Germline CDR1 is SGHTA and CDR2 is FQGNSA. CDR3 length: 13 amino acids. CDR3 loop: CASSLDSYNEQLF.

The V call is TRBV11-2, the J call TRBJ2-7; lacking DNA, the TRBD2 call made by TCRdb goes unchecked. Germline V gene data show CDR1 as SGHAT and CDR2 as FQNNGV. The CDR3 length is 13 residues. The CDR3 here is CASSLGLGNEQYF.

This chain's CDR3 is CASLDRPPGQGAANYGYTF. The chain recombines TRBV7-9 with TRBJ1-2; lacking DNA, the TRBD1 call made by TCRdb goes unchecked. Germline values: CDR1 SEHNR, CDR2 FQNEAQ (reference sequence). This CDR3 has 19 amino acids.

The V and J genes are TRBV7-2 and TRBJ2-3. This CDR3 comprises 14 residues. Germline values: CDR1 SGHTA, CDR2 FQGNSA. This CDR3 reads CASSSQASMDTQYF.

V is TRBV7-9 and J is TRBJ2-7; checking the TCRdb D call of TRBD1 is not possible without DNA. CDR1 is SEHNR and CDR2 is FQNEAQ in the germline V gene (reference sequence). This CDR3 has 12 residues. The CDR3 loop is CASSRTIYEQYF.

The gene calls are TRBV7-2 and TRBJ2-5; absent DNA, TCRdb's TRBD2 call cannot be checked. CDR3 length: 11 amino acids. The V gene's germline CDR1 is SGHTA and CDR2 FQGNSA. The CDR3 region is CASSYTSGADF.

The V gene is TRBV27, the J gene TRBJ1-1; the D gene TCRdb calls, TRBD1, cannot be checked with no DNA. Germline V gene sequence: CDR1 MNHEY, CDR2 SMNVEV (reference sequence). The CDR3 totals 14 residues. The CDR3 sequence: CASSFGQGWTEAFF.

The chain recombines TRBV28 with TRBJ1-1; TCRdb reports TRBD1, a call that lacks DNA to check it against. The germline CDR1 and CDR2 sequences are MDHEN and SYDVKM. CDR3 size: 16 residues. This CDR3 is CAVRLGQGVGNTEAFF.

The V call is TRBV12-3 or TRBV12-4, the J call TRBJ1-1; there is no DNA to check the TCRdb D call of TRBD1. The CDR3 runs to 11 residues. CDR3 sequence: CASLGATEAFF.

This chain links TRBV7-9 with TRBJ2-7; absent DNA, TCRdb's TRBD1 call cannot be checked. Germline CDR1 SEHNR, CDR2 FQNEAQ (reference sequence). CDR3 length equals 14 residues. This CDR3 is CASSPYISGDEQYF.

The CDR3 protein is CASSQTWGEQYF. V and J are TRBV7-8 and TRBJ2-7; TCRdb's assignment of TRBD1 cannot be checked, as there is no DNA. CDR3 length: 12 residues. Germline V gene lookup returns CDR1 SGHVS and CDR2 FQNEAQ.

This chain links TRBV7-2 with TRBJ2-7; lacking DNA, the TRBD2 call made by TCRdb goes unchecked. The germline V gene has CDR1 SGHTA and CDR2 FQGNSA. The CDR3 extends over 15 amino acids. CDR3 in amino acids: CASSLLAGGPNEQYF.

The chain links TRBV7-9 to TRBJ2-7. This CDR3 has 11 residues. Germline V gene sequence: CDR1 SEHNR, CDR2 FQNEAQ (reference sequence). CDR3 protein: CASSSLYEQYF.

The chain carries TRBV12-3 or TRBV12-4 and TRBJ1-4; TCRdb names TRBD1, which stays unverified in the absence of DNA. The CDR3 loop spans 12 amino acids. The CDR3 loop is CASRLGVQGLFF.

The V and J genes are TRBV7-9 and TRBJ2-7; as DNA is missing, the TRBD1 call by TCRdb cannot be tested. The CDR3 is 16 residues long. The germline gives CDR1 SEHNR, CDR2 FQNEAQ (reference sequence). The CDR3: CASSQRGQLPTYEQYF.

The genes are TRBV29-1 and TRBJ1-1; TCRdb names TRBD1, which stays unverified in the absence of DNA. There are 14 residues in the CDR3. CDR1 SQVTM and CDR2 ANQGSEA come from the germline V gene. CDR3 amino acids: CSVAPGQLNTEAFF.

The genes are TRBV10-3 and TRBJ2-1; TCRdb calls TRBD1, which cannot be checked without DNA. CDR3 length: 16 amino acids. The germline CDR1 and CDR2 sequences are ENHRY and SYGVKD. CDR3 region: CAISDLRPPLSGEQFF.

This sequence joins TRBV7-6 and TRBJ2-2. Germline assignment: CDR1 SGHVS and CDR2 FNYEAQ. CDR3 length equals 15 residues. The CDR3 loop reads CASSIDRANTGELFF.

The genes are TRBV20-1 and TRBJ2-5. The CDR3 loop spans 14 amino acids. Germline loops: CDR1 DFQATT, CDR2 SNEGSKA (reference sequence). This chain's CDR3 is CSARLTAGQETQYF.

The rearrangement joins TRBV29-1 to TRBJ2-7; there is no DNA to check the TCRdb D call of TRBD1. The germline V gene has CDR1 SQVTM and CDR2 ANQGSEA. The CDR3 extends over 13 amino acids. CDR3 amino acids: CSVDTGQSYEQYF.

V and J are TRBV4-1 and TRBJ2-7. CDR1 and CDR2 from the germline V gene are MGHRA and YSYEKL. The CDR3 has 15 amino acids. CDR3 in amino acids: CASSQDLGNPYEQYF.